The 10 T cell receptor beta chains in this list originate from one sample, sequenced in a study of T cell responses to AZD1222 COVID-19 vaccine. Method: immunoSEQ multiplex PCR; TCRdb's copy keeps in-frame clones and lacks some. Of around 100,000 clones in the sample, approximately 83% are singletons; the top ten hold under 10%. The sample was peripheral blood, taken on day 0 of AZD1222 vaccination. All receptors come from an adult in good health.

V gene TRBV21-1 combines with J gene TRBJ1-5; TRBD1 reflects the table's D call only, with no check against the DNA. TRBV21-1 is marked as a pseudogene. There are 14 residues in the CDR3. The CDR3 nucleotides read TGTGCCAGCAGCGGGACAGATAGCAATCAGCCCCAGCATTTT. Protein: CASSGTDSNQPQHF.

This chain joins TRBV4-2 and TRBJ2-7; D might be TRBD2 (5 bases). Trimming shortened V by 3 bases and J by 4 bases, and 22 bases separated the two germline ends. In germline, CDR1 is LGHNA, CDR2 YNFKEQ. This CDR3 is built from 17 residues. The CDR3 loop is CASSQEVQASPGYEQYF. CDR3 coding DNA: TGTGCCAGCAGCCAGGAGGTGCAGGCCTCCCCGGGGTACGAGCAGTACTTC.

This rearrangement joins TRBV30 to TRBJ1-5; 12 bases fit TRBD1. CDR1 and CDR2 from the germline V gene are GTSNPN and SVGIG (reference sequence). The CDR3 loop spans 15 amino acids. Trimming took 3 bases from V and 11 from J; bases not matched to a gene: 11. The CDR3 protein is CAWSTLGQGAIAQHF. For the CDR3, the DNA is TGTGCCTGGAGCACCCTGGGACAGGGGGCTATCGCCCAGCATTTT.

CDR3 DNA sequence: TGTGCCAGCAGCGCGGCGGGGTGGGGCTACACCTTC. Translating gives CASSAAGWGYTF. The chain carries TRBV12-3 or TRBV12-4 and TRBJ1-2; D is unresolved. The germline V and J ends were trimmed by 6 bases and 8 bases, with 13 bases remaining between them. The CDR3 consists of 12 residues.

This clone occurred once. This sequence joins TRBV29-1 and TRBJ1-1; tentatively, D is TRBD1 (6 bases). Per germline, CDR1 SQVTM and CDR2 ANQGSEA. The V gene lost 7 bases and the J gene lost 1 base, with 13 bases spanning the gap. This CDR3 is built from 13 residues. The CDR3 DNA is TGCAGCGGTTCGTTGGACAGGAACACTGAAGCTTTCTTT. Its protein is CSGSLDRNTEAFF.

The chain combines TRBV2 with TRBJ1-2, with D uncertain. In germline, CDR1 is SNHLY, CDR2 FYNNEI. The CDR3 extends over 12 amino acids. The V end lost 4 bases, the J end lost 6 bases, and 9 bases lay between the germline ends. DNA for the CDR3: TGTGCCAGCAGTGTTGCCGGAGATGGCTACACCTTC. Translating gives CASSVAGDGYTF.

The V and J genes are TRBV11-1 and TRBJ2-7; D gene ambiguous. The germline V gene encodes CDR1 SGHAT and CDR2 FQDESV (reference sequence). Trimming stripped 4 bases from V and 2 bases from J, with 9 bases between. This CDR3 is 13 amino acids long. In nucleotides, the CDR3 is TGTGCCAGCAGCTCCGAAAGGACCTACGAGCAGTACTTC. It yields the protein CASSSERTYEQYF. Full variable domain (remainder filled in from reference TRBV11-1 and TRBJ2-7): EAEVAQSPRYKITEKSQAVAFWCDPISGHATLYWYRQILGQGPELLVQFQDESVVDDSQLPKDRFSAERLKGVDSTLKIQPAELGDSAMYLCASSSERTYEQYFGPGTRLTVT.

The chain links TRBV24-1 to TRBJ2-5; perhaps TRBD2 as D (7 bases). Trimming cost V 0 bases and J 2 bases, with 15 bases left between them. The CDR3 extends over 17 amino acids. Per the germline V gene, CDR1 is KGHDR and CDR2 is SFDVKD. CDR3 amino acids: CATSDLPRGANQETQYF. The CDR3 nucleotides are TGTGCCACCAGTGATTTGCCTCGGGGGGCTAATCAAGAGACCCAGTACTTC.

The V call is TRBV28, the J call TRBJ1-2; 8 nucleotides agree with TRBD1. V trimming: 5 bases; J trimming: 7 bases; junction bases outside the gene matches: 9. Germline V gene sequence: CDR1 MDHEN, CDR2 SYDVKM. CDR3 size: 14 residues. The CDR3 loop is CASSPPGQGGGYTF. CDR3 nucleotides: TGTGCCAGCAGTCCGCCTGGACAGGGCGGTGGCTACACCTTC.

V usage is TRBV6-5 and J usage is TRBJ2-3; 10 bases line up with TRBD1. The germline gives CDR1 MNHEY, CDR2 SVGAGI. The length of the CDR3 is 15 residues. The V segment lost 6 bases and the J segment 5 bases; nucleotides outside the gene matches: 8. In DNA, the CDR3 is TGTGCCAGCAGCTTAGGACAGGGGGAGGTAGATACGCAGTATTTT. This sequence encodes CASSLGQGEVDTQYF.